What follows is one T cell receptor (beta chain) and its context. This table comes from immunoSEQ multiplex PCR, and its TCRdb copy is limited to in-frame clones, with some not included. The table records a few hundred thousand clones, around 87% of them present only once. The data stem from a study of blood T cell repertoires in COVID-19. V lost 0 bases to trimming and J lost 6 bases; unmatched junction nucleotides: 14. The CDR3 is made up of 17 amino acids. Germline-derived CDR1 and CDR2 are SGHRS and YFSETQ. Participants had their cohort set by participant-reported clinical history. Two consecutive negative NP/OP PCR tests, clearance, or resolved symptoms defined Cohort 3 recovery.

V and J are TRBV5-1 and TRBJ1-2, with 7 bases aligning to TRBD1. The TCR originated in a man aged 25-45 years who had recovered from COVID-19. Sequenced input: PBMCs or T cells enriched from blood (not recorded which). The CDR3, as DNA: TGCGCCAGCAGCTTGGGAAGCCCCACAGGGGAATACGATGGCTACACCTTC. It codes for CASSLGSPTGEYDGYTF. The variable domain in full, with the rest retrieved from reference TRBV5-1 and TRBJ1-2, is KAGVTQTPRYLIKTRGQQVTLSCSPISGHRSVSWYQQTPGQGLQFLFEYFSETQRNKGNFPGRFSGRQFSNSRSEMNVSTLELGDSALYLCASSLGSPTGEYDGYTFGSGTRLTVV.